Below are 26 T cell receptor beta chains sequenced from a single sample in a study of blood T cell repertoires in COVID-19. TCRdb's copy holds only in-frame clones and misses some; the assay was immunoSEQ multiplex PCR. This sample has about 180,000 clones; approximately 86% occur once, and the top ten carry about 8.6%. Sequences were obtained from peripheral blood. The receptor source for this set is a man aged 50 to 60 with active or convalescent COVID-19.

This chain links TRBV19 with TRBJ2-6; D not certain. CDR3 length: 14 amino acids. Trimming removed 7 bases at V and 0 bases at J, with 7 bases between. CDR1 and CDR2 (germline): LNHDA, SQIVND (reference sequence). CDR3 amino acids: CASMSFSGANVLTF. Here the CDR3 DNA reads TGTGCCAGTATGAGCTTCTCTGGGGCCAACGTCCTGACTTTC.

V is TRBV7-9 and J is TRBJ2-1; 7 bases are shared with TRBD2. Germline lookup yields CDR1 SEHNR and CDR2 FQNEAQ (reference sequence). V was clipped by 1 base and J by 10 bases; unmatched bases: 10. The CDR3 runs 15 residues. CDR3 sequence reads: CASSLGRQRDGEQFF. In DNA form, the CDR3 reads TGTGCCAGCAGCTTAGGGAGGCAGCGGGACGGCGAGCAGTTCTTC. Variable domain in full (rest from reference TRBV7-9 and TRBJ2-1): DTGVSQNPRHKITKRGQNVTFRCDPISEHNRLYWYRQTLGQGPEFLTYFQNEAQLEKSRLLSDRFSAERPKGSFSTLEIQRTEQGDSAMYLCASSLGRQRDGEQFFGPGTRLTVL.

The V gene is TRBV11-2, the J gene TRBJ2-2; D gene unclear. Germline CDR1 and CDR2: SGHAT and FQNNGV. The germline V and J ends were trimmed by 0 bases and 0 bases, with 11 bases remaining between them. The CDR3 spans 17 residues. CDR3 DNA sequence: TGTGCCAGCAGCTTAGAGTTTTTTGCGGCGAACACCGGGGAGCTGTTTTTT. Translating it yields CASSLEFFAANTGELFF.

The chain is built from TRBV10-3 and TRBJ2-5, with 7 bases fitting TRBD1. Germline lookup yields CDR1 ENHRY and CDR2 SYGVKD. J was trimmed by 5 bases and V by 2 bases; bases with no gene match: 8. The CDR3 covers 15 residues. The CDR3 sequence is CAISERQGTEETQYF. The CDR3 coding sequence is TGTGCCATCAGTGAGCGACAGGGAACTGAGGAGACCCAGTACTTC.

DNA of the CDR3: TGCAGTGCTCAAAATAACTATGGCTACACCTTC. Its translation: CSAQNNYGYTF. The gene calls are TRBV20-1 and TRBJ1-2; D is unresolved. The V gene's germline CDR1 is DFQATT and CDR2 SNEGSKA (reference sequence). This CDR3 comprises 11 residues. Between the trimmed V and J ends, which lost 5 bases and 1 base, there was a span of 5 bases.

V usage is TRBV2 and J usage is TRBJ2-1; 14 nucleotides agree with TRBD2. Germline V gives CDR1 SNHLY, CDR2 FYNNEI. This CDR3 contains 15 residues. V shed 5 bases and J 7 bases; nucleotides not matched to a gene: 4. The CDR3 nucleotides read TGTGCCAGCAGTCAGACTAGCGGGGGGGCGAATGAGCAGTTCTTC. Its translation: CASSQTSGGANEQFF.

The chain recombines TRBV5-1 with TRBJ2-5; TRBD2 matches 7 bases. The V gene's germline CDR1 is SGHRS and CDR2 YFSETQ. The CDR3 has 15 residues. J was trimmed by 2 bases and V by 0 bases; bases with no gene match: 4. DNA of the CDR3: TGCGCCAGCAGCTTGGAAGCGGGGACGCAAGAGACCCAGTACTTC. Its translation: CASSLEAGTQETQYF. Full variable domain (missing parts from reference TRBV5-1 and TRBJ2-5): KAGVTQTPRYLIKTRGQQVTLSCSPISGHRSVSWYQQTPGQGLQFLFEYFSETQRNKGNFPGRFSGRQFSNSRSEMNVSTLELGDSALYLCASSLEAGTQETQYFGPGTRLLVL.

The chain recombines TRBV10-3 with TRBJ1-2, with a tentative D call TRBD1 (5 bases). The germline V gene has CDR1 ENHRY and CDR2 SYGVKD. This CDR3 spans 12 amino acids. Trimming shortened V by 6 bases and J by 4 bases, and 9 bases separated the two germline ends. This CDR3 reads CAISDSTYGYTF. The CDR3 nucleotides read TGTGCCATCAGCGACAGCACCTATGGCTACACCTTC.

The chain joins TRBV29-1 to TRBJ2-1; D uncertain. The CDR3 extends over 14 amino acids. Germline values: CDR1 SQVTM, CDR2 ANQGSEA. Trimming cost V 2 bases and J 0 bases, with 8 bases left between them. CDR3 bases: TGCAGCGTTGAAAAGACGGGCTCCTACAATGAGCAGTTCTTC. Translating it yields CSVEKTGSYNEQFF.

The chain recombines TRBV30 with TRBJ2-2, with unresolved D. V was shortened by 4 bases and J by 5 bases, with 5 bases between the two germline ends. The CDR3 runs to 11 residues. Germline CDR1 and CDR2: GTSNPN and SVGIG (reference sequence). The CDR3 region is CAWTRTGELFF. The CDR3 DNA reads as TGTGCCTGGACTAGGACCGGGGAGCTGTTTTTT.

This clone showed up just once. This rearrangement joins TRBV6-5 to TRBJ2-1; TRBD2 might be the D (5 bases). The CDR3 length is 12 residues. V lost 8 bases and J 5 bases, leaving 10 bases between the germline ends. From germline, CDR1 is MNHEY and CDR2 SVGAGI. CDR3 loop: CASRVRDNEQFF. CDR3 in DNA: TGTGCCAGCCGCGTGAGGGACAATGAGCAGTTCTTC.

The chain employs TRBV7-2 and TRBJ2-3; D is perhaps TRBD2 (6 bases). Germline V gene data show CDR1 as SGHTA and CDR2 as FQGNSA. The CDR3 length is 15 residues. V was clipped by 0 bases and J by 4 bases, with 11 bases between them. In DNA form, the CDR3 reads TGTGCCAGCAGCTTAGCGTTAACTAGCCCAGATACGCAGTATTTT. Translating gives CASSLALTSPDTQYF.

This clone was counted once. The chain recombines TRBV29-1 with TRBJ1-5, with unresolved D. Germline loops: CDR1 SQVTM, CDR2 ANQGSEA. The CDR3 runs 10 residues. V lost 8 bases and J 14 bases, leaving 16 bases between the germline ends. Here the CDR3 reads CSLGQALEHF. The DNA for the CDR3 is TGCAGCCTCGGTCAGGCGCTGGAGCATTTT.

The genes are TRBV4-2 and TRBJ2-1; TRBD2 matches at 11 bases. CDR3 length: 15 amino acids. Per the germline V gene, CDR1 is LGHNA and CDR2 is YNFKEQ. V shed 4 bases and J 7 bases; nucleotides not matched to a gene: 6. As DNA, the CDR3 is TGTGCCAGCAGCCCGACTAGCGGGACTGCTAATGAGCAGTTCTTC. This codes for CASSPTSGTANEQFF.

The chain uses TRBV29-1 and TRBJ1-5; TRBD1 might be the D (6 bases). Trimming pared 4 bases from V and 6 bases from J, leaving 16 bases between. In germline, CDR1 is SQVTM, CDR2 ANQGSEA. The CDR3 is 14 amino acids. CDR3 nucleotides: TGCAGCGTTGCCTACAGGGATGACGGTCAGCCCCAGCATTTT. Encoded protein: CSVAYRDDGQPQHF.

This chain uses TRBV5-1 with TRBJ2-2, with 15 nucleotides matching TRBD2. The CDR3 sequence is 17 residues long. The V and J ends lost 3 bases and 4 bases, in that order; junction bases with no gene match: 4. The germline CDR1 and CDR2 sequences are SGHRS and YFSETQ. CDR3 sequence reads: CASSYGTSGGFTGELFF. The CDR3 DNA sequence: TGCGCCAGCAGCTACGGGACTAGCGGGGGGTTCACCGGGGAGCTGTTTTTT.

This chain links TRBV2 with TRBJ1-4; TRBD1 is a possible D gene (5 bases). This CDR3 comprises 13 residues. Trimming left V 6 bases short and J 4 bases short, with 9 bases between. Looked up from germline, CDR1 is SNHLY and CDR2 is FYNNEI. DNA for the CDR3: TGTGCCAGCAGGGGGAGGGGTAATGAAAAACTGTTTTTT. Translating it yields CASRGRGNEKLFF.

The chain combines TRBV29-1 with TRBJ1-4; D is unclear. This CDR3 region has 13 residues. The V gene's germline CDR1 is SQVTM and CDR2 ANQGSEA. The V end lost 3 bases, the J end lost 0 bases, and 5 bases lay between the germline ends. The CDR3 protein is CSVETATNEKLFF. The DNA of the CDR3 is TGCAGCGTTGAGACTGCAACTAATGAAAAACTGTTTTTT.

This chain connects TRBV19 to TRBJ2-5, with a weak D call TRBD2 (6 bases). Germline V gene data show CDR1 as LNHDA and CDR2 as SQIVND (reference sequence). Trimming cost V 6 bases and J 1 base, with 12 bases left between them. The CDR3 has 14 amino acids. Written as DNA, the CDR3 is TGTGCCAGTAGCGACCGGGACTTCCAAGAGACCCAGTACTTC. Its protein is CASSDRDFQETQYF.

This chain connects TRBV6-5 to TRBJ1-1, with D tentatively TRBD1 (5 bases). The CDR3 has 15 residues. V dropped 6 bases and J dropped 1 base, with 15 bases sitting between them. The germline CDR1 and CDR2 sequences are MNHEY and SVGAGI. CDR3 in amino acids: CASRTDPTRNTEAFF. The CDR3 region has the DNA TGTGCCAGCAGGACAGACCCCACGAGGAACACTGAAGCTTTCTTT.

The chain recombines TRBV27 with TRBJ2-7; TRBD1 matches 7 bases. V was pared by 7 bases and J by 2 bases, with 11 bases of the junction left unmatched. Germline V gene lookup returns CDR1 MNHEY and CDR2 SMNVEV (reference sequence). This CDR3 spans 15 amino acids. Here the CDR3 DNA reads TGTGCCAGCATTACCTTCGGGACAGTACCCTACGAGCAGTACTTC. It yields the protein CASITFGTVPYEQYF.

The chain uses TRBV3-1 (or the pseudogene TRBV3-2) and TRBJ1-6; 9 nucleotides align to TRBD1. J gave up 7 bases and V 4 bases, and 5 bases lay outside the gene matches. CDR1 and CDR2 (germline): LGHDT, YNNKEL (reference sequence). The CDR3 contains 15 residues. CDR3 nucleotides: TGTGCCAGCAGCCTCATCGGGACAGGGAATTCACCCCTCCACTTT. Translating gives CASSLIGTGNSPLHF.

The genes are TRBV10-3 and TRBJ2-7; 9 nucleotides agree with TRBD1. Germline V lookup: CDR1 ENHRY, CDR2 SYGVKD. J gave up 6 bases and V 5 bases, and 8 bases lay outside the gene matches. This CDR3 has 14 residues. The CDR3 protein is CAISPWDRECEQYF. DNA for the CDR3: TGTGCCATCAGTCCCTGGGACAGGGAATGCGAGCAGTACTTC.

This chain joins TRBV24-1 and TRBJ1-2; D unclear. The CDR3 contains 12 residues. The V gene's germline CDR1 is KGHDR and CDR2 SFDVKD. V was shortened by 4 bases and J by 6 bases, with 8 bases between the two germline ends. The CDR3 DNA sequence: TGTGCCACCAGTGAGCGCACGGATGGCTACACCTTC. This translates into CATSERTDGYTF.

The rearrangement uses TRBV30 and TRBJ1-1; 8 bases agree with TRBD1. V lost 2 bases, J lost 6 bases, and 20 bases stayed unmatched. The germline gives CDR1 GTSNPN, CDR2 SVGIG (reference sequence). The CDR3 is made up of 18 amino acids. This CDR3 reads CAWSTPDREGRDTAEAFF. The CDR3 coding sequence is TGTGCCTGGAGTACCCCGGACAGGGAAGGACGGGACACTGCTGAAGCTTTCTTT.

The chain joins TRBV18 to TRBJ2-5, with 9 bases aligning to TRBD1. The CDR3 spans 16 residues. Losses at the gene ends were 4 bases for V and 5 bases for J; bases not matched to a gene: 11. CDR1 KGHSH and CDR2 LQKENI come from the germline V gene. CDR3 residues: CASSQRKGQGMETQYF. CDR3 nucleotide sequence: TGTGCCAGCTCACAACGCAAGGGACAGGGAATGGAGACCCAGTACTTC. The full variable domain, its missing parts supplied by reference TRBV18 and TRBJ2-5, is NAGVMQNPRHLVRRRGQEARLRCSPMKGHSHVYWYRQLPEEGLKFMVYLQKENIIDESGMPKERFSAEFPKEGPSILRIQQVVRGDSAAYFCASSQRKGQGMETQYFGPGTRLLVL.